This TCR beta chain was sequenced for a study of tissue T cells after allogeneic stem cell transplantation (dated by TCRdb to between 2021 and 2022). About the study as a whole: Over a roughly three-year period, fewer than 10 adult allo-HCT recipients with steroid-refractory GVHD were prospectively enrolled in a research-autopsy study. All GVHD patients received grafts from donors, several unmodified and three CD34-selected to deplete T cells. Gastrointestinal GVHD was present in all GVHD patients, several lines of GVHD-directed therapy were administered to all GVHD patients, and skin involvement was additionally present in several GVHD patients. In viably preserved blood and marrow, CD3+ T cells were flow-sorted if cell numbers allowed, whereas smaller samples went directly to DNA extraction. Using research autopsies of patients with and without GVHD, plus mouse models of GVHD, the study profiled TCR beta repertoires across many tissues. On the human side, the study was prospective and observational, with no blinding or randomization. Study-wide conclusions, independent of this receptor: Only a few T cell clones appeared in more than one patient, yet motif-based clustering showed tissue-specific repertoire signatures that were shared between patients. The patient cohort was small and clinically heterogeneous, and sampling depth was acknowledged as a limitation. In both patients and mice, only a limited portion of the TCR repertoire detected in tissues was captured by blood and spleen T cells. The study did not establish which tissue TCRs were alloreactive or antigen-specific, and some clones may have been host cells that persisted. Within patients, how anatomically similar tissues were was a major factor shaping TCR repertoire composition, regardless of disease or transplant status.

Spanning cysteine to phenylalanine, the CDR3 consists of 15 amino acids. The CDR3 DNA has 45 bases and is translated from base 1. V is pared back by 4 bases and J by 0 bases, with 11 bases lying between the germline termini. CDR1 LGHDT and CDR2 YNNKEL were looked up in the germline V gene (reference sequence). The time point label on this specimen signifies: recipient (host-origin) PBMCs collected before allo-HCT. Libraries were prepared through the immunoSEQ multiplex PCR assay. TCRbeta CDR3 sequencing was done by Adaptive Biotechnologies at survey depth, reporting CDR3 sequences, V/J genes, productive frequency and template counts. Amplification of TCR beta CDR3 regions was performed from genomic DNA rather than from RNA. Per the authors' processing: Jensen-Shannon divergence was used to quantify pairwise repertoire overlap between tissues, with a value of 1 meaning complete divergence and a value of 0 meaning identical repertoires. Tissues were grouped by single-linkage agglomerative hierarchical clustering of pairwise JSD values, and the clustering results were shown as dendrograms. GLIPH2 was applied to all patient samples using simulation_depth 1000, kmer_min_depth 3, and cdr3_length_cutoff 8, and only groups with more than two unique CDR3s were retained. A standardized tissue-overlap score was calculated by extrapolating Jaccard GLIPH-group overlap across patients to a standard repertoire size of 1000 clones. To look at how diversity was associated with clinical or experimental variables, linear mixed-effect models were used, with tissue treated as a fixed effect and individual treated as a random effect. Drawn from immuneACCESS, this table holds only the in-frame rearrangements with V and J called that TCRdb kept. Clones are partly lost; checked studies trace under half to an unresolved V gene and leave the rest unexplained. For V, J and clone size, that table is used; D and trimming come from the DNA. The sample data list 28,000 or so clones, and about 90% of these were observed just once. The ten largest clones take up roughly 2% of the sample.

About this clone itself: The antigen it binds to is not known. The sample holds no much larger clone one base away, and base qualities are not on file.

The chain joins TRBV3-1 (or the pseudogene TRBV3-2) to TRBJ2-3; no D gene call is confident. This clonotype was obtained from a male donor at least 60 years old who later had graft-versus-host disease after an allogeneic stem cell transplant. This specimen was blood, taken before transplantation. The sequence in DNA is TGTGCCAGCAGCCCCGGACCTTCTAGCACAGATACGCAGTATTTT. The translation is CASSPGPSSTDTQYF.